The 15 T cell receptor beta chains listed next were all sequenced from one sample in a study of T cell responses to AZD1222 COVID-19 vaccine. Clones were sequenced by immunoSEQ multiplex PCR, and TCRdb holds only the in-frame ones, with some missing. There are about 120,000 clones in the sample; 80% to 95% occur only once, and roughly 4.2% lies in the top ten. The sample consisted of peripheral blood, taken 28 days after the second dose of the MenACWY control vaccine. Receptors originate from an adult who received the MenACWY meningococcal vaccine as a control.

The rearrangement uses TRBV7-8 and TRBJ1-2; no clear D gene. Germline V gene sequence: CDR1 SGHVS, CDR2 FQNEAQ. This CDR3 contains 13 residues. Trimming stripped 3 bases from V and 2 bases from J, with 7 bases between. CDR3 loop: CASSFWQNYGYTF. The CDR3 DNA follows: TGTGCCAGCAGCTTCTGGCAGAACTATGGCTACACCTTC.

This clone has just one count. V is TRBV5-1 and J is TRBJ1-3; D not certain. The length of the CDR3 is 15 residues. The germline gives CDR1 SGHRS, CDR2 YFSETQ. The V end lost 5 bases, the J end lost 0 bases, and 12 bases lay between the germline ends. This CDR3 reads CASSRDWSSGNTIYF. CDR3 bases: TGCGCCAGCAGTCGCGACTGGAGCTCTGGAAACACCATATATTTT.

The chain combines TRBV7-7 with TRBJ2-2, with 10 bases matching TRBD1. Trimming at V came to 5 bases and at J to 5 bases, leaving 8 bases not matched to a gene. The CDR3 contains 16 residues. Germline-derived CDR1 and CDR2 are SSHAT and FNYEAQ (reference sequence). CDR3: CASSPIDRGRTGELFF. The CDR3 DNA reads as TGTGCCAGCAGCCCTATCGACAGGGGGCGAACCGGGGAGCTGTTTTTT.

The V call is TRBV15, the J call TRBJ2-6; the D is unclear. The V and J ends lost 2 bases and 4 bases respectively, with 15 bases between them. CDR1 is LNHNV, CDR2 YYDKDF, per germline (reference sequence). The CDR3 consists of 17 residues. The CDR3 coding sequence is TGTGCCACCAGCAGACTTACCCACGCCGGGGGGGCCAACGTCCTGACTTTC. This gives the protein CATSRLTHAGGANVLTF.

The rearrangement joins TRBV4-1 to TRBJ1-4, with D perhaps TRBD1 (6 bases). CDR3 size: 16 residues. V lost 0 bases to trimming and J lost 8 bases, with 16 bases between them. Germline CDR1 reads MGHRA; CDR2 reads YSYEKL. The CDR3 loop reads CASSQDLKGHDEKLFF. The CDR3 DNA follows: TGCGCCAGCAGCCAAGATCTCAAGGGACACGACGAAAAACTGTTTTTT.

The rearrangement uses TRBV3-1 (or the pseudogene TRBV3-2) and TRBJ2-5; unclear D gene. Trimming left V 1 base short and J 0 bases short, with 12 bases between. Germline V CDR1 and CDR2: LGHDT, YNNKEL (reference sequence). CDR3 size: 16 residues. The CDR3 reads CASSQVQQSHQETQYF. The CDR3 DNA reads TGTGCCAGCAGCCAAGTTCAACAAAGCCACCAAGAGACCCAGTACTTC.

The chain couples TRBV19 to TRBJ2-3; 7 positions match TRBD2. The germline CDR1 and CDR2 sequences are LNHDA and SQIVND (reference sequence). The CDR3 loop spans 15 amino acids. V lost 11 bases, J lost 1 base, and 12 bases stayed unmatched. The CDR3 region is CASQELGGGTDTQYF. CDR3 in DNA: TGTGCCTCCCAAGAACTTGGGGGGGGCACAGATACGCAGTATTTT.

Remarks on this clone: One end of the junction varies from germline; a read error may be responsible. The rearrangement uses TRBV4-1 and TRBJ2-5, with TRBD2 matching 11 bases. CDR3 length: 17 residues. In germline, CDR1 is MGHRA, CDR2 YSYEKL. CDR3 loop: CARSRAGLAGGDETQYF. DNA of the CDR3: TGCGCCCGCAGCCGGGCCGGCTTAGCGGGGGGGGACGAGACCCAGTACTTC.

The rearrangement joins TRBV7-2 to TRBJ2-3; TRBD2 aligns across 8 bases. The CDR3 is 15 amino acids. Trimming cost V 6 bases and J 0 bases; bases outside gene matches: 5. Germline loops: CDR1 SGHTA, CDR2 FQGNSA. The CDR3 bases are TGTGCCAGCAGTTCAAGACTAGCGAGCACAGATACGCAGTATTTT. Protein product: CASSSRLASTDTQYF. The full variable domain, its missing parts supplied by reference TRBV7-2 and TRBJ2-3, is GAGVSQSPSNKVTEKGKDVELRCDPISGHTALYWYRQSLGQGLEFLIYFQGNSAPDKSGLPSDRFSAERTGGSVSTLTIQRTQQEDSAVYLCASSSRLASTDTQYFGPGTRLTVL.

This chain joins TRBV19 and TRBJ2-2, with 9 nucleotides matching TRBD1. The junction had 5 bases not matched to a gene; V was cut back by 5 bases and J by 4 bases. Germline lookup yields CDR1 LNHDA and CDR2 SQIVND (reference sequence). The CDR3 contains 15 residues. The CDR3 nucleotides read TGTGCCAGTAGTTGGGGACAGGGCCTCACCGGGGAGCTGTTTTTT. Its translation: CASSWGQGLTGELFF.

V and J are TRBV18 and TRBJ2-5; TRBD1 matches at 7 bases. Germline CDR1 reads KGHSH; CDR2 reads LQKENI. V lost 3 bases to trimming and J lost 2 bases; unmatched junction nucleotides: 3. The CDR3 is made up of 14 amino acids. The CDR3 region is CASSPGQVQETQYF. The CDR3 coding sequence is TGTGCCAGCTCACCTGGACAGGTACAAGAGACCCAGTACTTC.

The genes are TRBV9 and TRBJ1-2; TRBD1 aligns across 9 bases. There are 15 residues in the CDR3. Germline V gives CDR1 SGDLS, CDR2 YYNGEE. Trimming removed 4 bases from V and 6 bases from J; junction bases left unmatched: 10. The CDR3 nucleotides read TGTGCCAGCAGCCCTAGTCCCGGGACAGGGAATGGCTACACCTTC. It yields the protein CASSPSPGTGNGYTF.

The gene calls are TRBV2 and TRBJ2-7; TRBD1 matches at 8 bases. CDR3 size: 15 residues. The germline V gene encodes CDR1 SNHLY and CDR2 FYNNEI. V lost 6 bases to trimming and J lost 5 bases; unmatched junction nucleotides: 12. CDR3 protein: CASRDKTGVVDEQYF. CDR3 DNA sequence: TGTGCCAGCAGGGACAAGACAGGGGTCGTAGACGAGCAGTACTTC.

This chain's CDR3 is CASSLVSGGLYNEQFF. The DNA of the CDR3 is TGCGCCAGCAGCTTGGTTAGCGGGGGCCTATACAATGAGCAGTTCTTC. The chain carries TRBV5-1 and TRBJ2-1, with 9 bases fitting TRBD2. The V segment lost 0 bases and the J segment 4 bases; nucleotides outside the gene matches: 5. The germline V gene has CDR1 SGHRS and CDR2 YFSETQ. This CDR3 is 16 amino acids long.

CDR3 loop: CASSQGGADQPQHF. In nucleotides, the CDR3 is TGTGCCAGCAGCCAAGGGGGGGCGGACCAGCCCCAGCATTTT. The chain uses TRBV4-2 and TRBJ1-5; possibly TRBD1 for D (6 bases). Looked up from germline, CDR1 is LGHNA and CDR2 is YNFKEQ. This CDR3 region has 14 residues. The ends were cut back, 1 base at V and 7 bases at J, with 11 bases in the middle.